This T cell receptor (beta chain) derives from a study of blood T cell repertoires in COVID-19. Across the whole study: The analysed material was cDNA or gDNA that came from T cells, B-cell-depleted T cells, or PBMCs.

Germline V gene data show CDR1 as KGHDR and CDR2 as SFDVKD. Trimming cost V 2 bases and J 5 bases; bases outside gene matches: 6. The CDR3 covers 16 residues. Methods used by the authors: By means of reference gene primer amplification, nucleated cell counts were estimated. Assay used: immunoSEQ multiplex PCR; TCRdb lists only in-frame clones, some missing. Clone size and the V and J calls come from that table; the DNA yielded D and trimming. The data hold roughly 120,000 clones, with 71% observed a single time. The rearrangement joins TRBV24-1 to TRBJ1-5; 9 bases map to TRBD1. The receptor's source is a human donor with acute or convalescent COVID-19. The donor label of this sample is uncertain. Sequencing was done on a sample of peripheral blood. The CDR3 bases are TGTGCCACCAGTGATTCCGGGACAGGGAAGGATCAGCCCCAGCATTTT. Translated: CATSDSGTGKDQPQHF.